Listed here is a single T cell receptor beta chain. Its target is not known. Described treatment: oral pan-JAK inhibitor, 5-10 mg twice daily. The CDR3 length is 15 residues. Per germline, CDR1 MNHEY and CDR2 SMNVEV (reference sequence). Trimming removed 5 bases from V and 4 bases from J; junction bases left unmatched: 8. The source of the sample is a study of CD8+ T cells in alopecia areata. Study in general: Tofacitinib therapy lasting 6 to 18 months was followed by 6 months off drug. The study's findings and limits: Lesional scalp, especially alopecia totalis/universalis, showed higher clonality than normal scalp. Many of the expanded lesional clones endured in scalp and blood while on tofacitinib.

RNA was extracted and reverse transcribed into cDNA as the sequencing template. Assay: immunoSEQ multiplex PCR; the TCRdb copy retains only in-frame clones and omits some. Among under 110,000 clones listed, just under 60% were seen once. This rearrangement joins TRBV27 to TRBJ2-1, with 7 positions matching TRBD1. Sequenced here: CD8+ T cells sorted from blood, sampled at approximately week 56, from a patient treated with tofacitinib. The sequence was obtained from a human donor with alopecia areata. The CDR3, as DNA: TGTGCCAGCAGTCCCACGGGACAGTTATACAATGAGCAGTTCTTC. This codes for CASSPTGQLYNEQFF.